One and the same sample provided the 28 T cell receptor beta chains below, sequenced in a study of blood T cell repertoires in COVID-19. TCRdb keeps only in-frame clones here, not all; method: immunoSEQ multiplex PCR. The sample includes approximately 110,000 clones, roughly 88% of them seen just once. Sequenced: peripheral blood. These TCRs come from a woman aged 45-65 years with active or convalescent COVID-19.

The J gene is TRBJ1-3, the V gene TRBV10-3, with D possibly being TRBD1 (6 bases). Trimming took off 6 bases at V and 0 bases at J, with 12 bases between the two ends. The CDR3 is 15 amino acids. Germline CDR1 and CDR2: ENHRY and SYGVKD. CDR3 region: CAIRDSTHSGNTIYF. CDR3 DNA sequence: TGTGCCATCAGGGACAGCACCCACTCTGGAAACACCATATATTTT.

The chain uses TRBV18 and TRBJ2-3; D unclear. CDR3 size: 13 residues. Trimming stripped 6 bases from V and 2 bases from J, with 9 bases between. The germline gives CDR1 KGHSH, CDR2 LQKENI. The CDR3: CASSPANTDTQYF. The CDR3 DNA sequence: TGTGCCAGCTCCCCCGCGAACACAGATACGCAGTATTTT. Using reference TRBV18 and TRBJ2-3 for the parts outside the CDR3, the full variable domain is NAGVMQNPRHLVRRRGQEARLRCSPMKGHSHVYWYRQLPEEGLKFMVYLQKENIIDESGMPKERFSAEFPKEGPSILRIQQVVRGDSAAYFCASSPANTDTQYFGPGTRLTVL.

The CDR3 is CASSLGLALNTDTQYF. The CDR3 bases are TGCGCCAGCAGCTTGGGGTTAGCCCTCAACACAGATACGCAGTATTTT. The chain combines TRBV5-1 with TRBJ2-3; D not certain. V lost 0 bases and J 2 bases, leaving 13 bases between the germline ends. Germline CDR1 reads SGHRS; CDR2 reads YFSETQ. This CDR3 region has 16 residues.

V is TRBV18 and J is TRBJ2-3; TRBD2 matches 15 bases. The CDR3 loop spans 16 amino acids. Losses at the gene ends were 1 base for V and 5 bases for J; bases not matched to a gene: 1. Germline loops: CDR1 KGHSH, CDR2 LQKENI. CDR3 sequence (DNA): TGTGCCAGCTCACCACGGGGACTAGCGGGAGGAGATACGCAGTATTTT. This sequence encodes CASSPRGLAGGDTQYF.

The J gene is TRBJ1-5, the V gene TRBV4-2; D gene ambiguous. Germline values: CDR1 LGHNA, CDR2 YNFKEQ. The CDR3 has 15 residues. Trimming left V 0 bases short and J 3 bases short, with 9 bases between. The CDR3 spells CASSQERRHNQPQHF. The CDR3, as DNA: TGTGCCAGCAGCCAAGAGAGGAGGCACAATCAGCCCCAGCATTTT.

This rearrangement joins TRBV7-9 to TRBJ1-1; D not certain. The ends were cut back, 0 bases at V and 0 bases at J, with 8 bases in the middle. The CDR3 length is 15 residues. Germline V gene sequence: CDR1 SEHNR, CDR2 FQNEAQ (reference sequence). In DNA, the CDR3 is TGTGCCAGCAGCTTAGCGTCGGTAATGAACACTGAAGCTTTCTTT. Translation gives CASSLASVMNTEAFF.

The table lists this clone with a few counts. In DNA form, the CDR3 reads TGTGCCAGCAGCCAGGGACTAGGTGATTATGAGCAGTTCTTC. Amino acid sequence: CASSQGLGDYEQFF. The rearrangement uses TRBV4-2 and TRBJ2-1; 8 bases are a match to TRBD2. CDR3 length equals 14 residues. Germline-derived CDR1 and CDR2 are LGHNA and YNFKEQ. Trimming removed 3 bases from V and 8 bases from J; junction bases left unmatched: 6.

The chain has TRBV28 and TRBJ2-5; 11 positions match TRBD2. Germline loops: CDR1 MDHEN, CDR2 SYDVKM. The CDR3 is 15 residues long. V shed 4 bases and J 1 base; nucleotides not matched to a gene: 2. CDR3 protein: CASSSLAGGQETQYF. DNA for the CDR3: TGTGCCAGCAGTTCCCTAGCGGGAGGCCAAGAGACCCAGTACTTC.

The rearrangement uses TRBV11-2 and TRBJ2-3; D possibly corresponds to TRBD2 (7 bases). The CDR3 sequence is 14 residues long. Germline CDR1 is SGHAT and CDR2 is FQNNGV. The V gene lost 1 base and the J gene lost 4 bases, with 9 bases spanning the gap. CDR3 bases: TGTGCCAGCAGCTTAGGGGGGGGCGCAGATACGCAGTATTTT. As protein: CASSLGGGADTQYF.

On this clone itself: This sample also contains other DNA sequences that code for the same CDR3. This sequence joins TRBV18 and TRBJ2-5, with D hard to call. V dropped 3 bases and J dropped 1 base, with 3 bases sitting between them. CDR1 and CDR2 (germline): KGHSH, LQKENI. The CDR3 loop spans 12 amino acids. CDR3: CASSPIQETQYF. As DNA, the CDR3 is TGTGCCAGCTCACCCATCCAAGAGACCCAGTACTTC.

The chain links TRBV11-3 to TRBJ1-4, with D unresolved. The CDR3 has 15 amino acids. Germline lookup yields CDR1 SGHNT and CDR2 YENEEA. Trimming left V 3 bases short and J 1 base short, with 9 bases between. This CDR3 is CASSLRAGTNEKLFF. As DNA, the CDR3 is TGTGCCAGCAGCTTGCGCGCAGGAACTAATGAAAAACTGTTTTTT.

The chain carries TRBV7-9 and TRBJ1-2, with a possible D match to TRBD1 (5 bases). Per germline, CDR1 SEHNR and CDR2 FQNEAQ (reference sequence). V was pared by 5 bases and J by 1 base, with 14 bases between. The CDR3 is made up of 15 amino acids. CDR3 nucleotide sequence: TGTGCCAGCAGCGCCGGACAAAACCTTAACTATGGCTACACCTTC. Translated, it gives CASSAGQNLNYGYTF.

The J gene is TRBJ1-2, the V gene TRBV19, with 7 bases fitting TRBD1. The ends lost 7 bases at V and 4 bases at J; junction bases unmatched: 12. Germline V gives CDR1 LNHDA, CDR2 SQIVND (reference sequence). CDR3 length equals 15 residues. DNA for the CDR3: TGTGCCAGTAATTATGGGAGACAGGGTACCTATGGCTACACCTTC. It is translated as CASNYGRQGTYGYTF.

For the CDR3, the DNA is TGTGCCAGCACCCAGGGCGGAAGCAGGAACTATGGCTACACCTTC. This gives the protein CASTQGGSRNYGYTF. V is TRBV7-9 and J is TRBJ1-2; TRBD1 is a possible D gene (5 bases). This CDR3 comprises 15 residues. Per germline, CDR1 SEHNR and CDR2 FQNEAQ (reference sequence). With 7 bases removed from V and 2 bases from J, the gap between germline ends came to 17 bases.

This clone came up once. This chain joins TRBV7-2 and TRBJ2-5; TRBD2 might be the D (5 bases). CDR3 length: 13 residues. The germline gives CDR1 SGHTA, CDR2 FQGNSA. With 3 bases removed from V and 0 bases from J, the gap between germline ends came to 5 bases. The DNA of the CDR3 is TGTGCCAGCAGCTTGGACTACCAAGAGACCCAGTACTTC. Translated, it gives CASSLDYQETQYF. Combining the CDR3 with reference TRBV7-2 and TRBJ2-5 gives the whole variable domain GAGVSQSPSNKVTEKGKDVELRCDPISGHTALYWYRQSLGQGLEFLIYFQGNSAPDKSGLPSDRFSAERTGGSVSTLTIQRTQQEDSAVYLCASSLDYQETQYFGPGTRLLVL.

The rearrangement links TRBV23-1 to TRBJ2-5; 8 bases align to TRBD2. TRBV23-1 is assigned to the ORF class and has an uncertain function. V dropped 3 bases and J dropped 3; count of bases not matched to a gene: 9. This CDR3 region has 16 residues. CDR3: CASSQSRGGGKETQYF. Written as DNA, the CDR3 is TGCGCCAGCAGTCAGTCTCGGGGGGGAGGCAAAGAGACCCAGTACTTC.

This chain connects TRBV19 to TRBJ1-4; 9 bases map to TRBD1. CDR3 length: 13 amino acids. CDR1 is LNHDA, CDR2 SQIVND, per germline (reference sequence). J lost 7 bases, V lost 6 bases, and 3 bases had no gene match. CDR3 sequence reads: CASSTGGGEKLFF. The CDR3 nucleotides read TGTGCCAGTAGCACAGGGGGCGGTGAAAAACTGTTTTTT.

CDR3 nucleotide sequence: TGTGCCAGCAGCGAACTGGCGACAGCAAGCACAGATACGCAGTATTTT. Translation gives CASSELATASTDTQYF. The chain is built from TRBV4-2 and TRBJ2-3; the D gene is possibly TRBD1 (5 bases). The germline V and J ends were trimmed by 5 bases and 0 bases, with 15 bases remaining between them. Germline CDR1 reads LGHNA; CDR2 reads YNFKEQ. The CDR3 contains 16 residues.

Worth noting for this clone: This sample includes further DNA sequences coding for the same CDR3. This chain links TRBV7-9 with TRBJ2-1, with 7 bases identical to TRBD2. The V gene end was trimmed by 5 bases and the J gene end by 6 bases; junction bases not matched to a gene: 1. The germline gives CDR1 SEHNR, CDR2 FQNEAQ (reference sequence). The CDR3 runs 12 residues. The CDR3 nucleotides read TGTGCCAGCAGCCCGGGGGGCAATGAGCAGTTCTTC. This translates into CASSPGGNEQFF.

V usage is TRBV28 and J usage is TRBJ2-3, with TRBD2 matching over 13 bases. The V and J ends lost 6 bases and 6 bases, in that order; junction bases with no gene match: 12. The CDR3 has 17 residues. Germline assignment: CDR1 MDHEN and CDR2 SYDVKM. The CDR3 protein is CASRQGLAGKRPDTQYF. The CDR3 bases are TGTGCCAGCAGGCAGGGACTAGCGGGAAAAAGGCCGGATACGCAGTATTTT.

This clone was recorded a few times. The chain has TRBV28 and TRBJ2-7, with 7 bases that match TRBD1. The junction had 11 bases not matched to a gene; V was cut back by 5 bases and J by 7 bases. The CDR3 runs to 14 residues. CDR1 and CDR2 (germline): MDHEN, SYDVKM. CDR3 nucleotides: TGTGCCAGCAGTGCCCTGACAGGCAGGGGGGAGCAGTACTTC. This codes for CASSALTGRGEQYF.

CDR3 region: CASSQDWGASKNEKLFF. The CDR3 DNA reads TGTGCCAGCAGCCAAGATTGGGGCGCCAGCAAGAATGAAAAACTGTTTTTT. The V gene is TRBV3-1 (or the pseudogene TRBV3-2), the J gene TRBJ1-4, with TRBD1 as a possible D gene (5 bases). Germline loops: CDR1 LGHDT, CDR2 YNNKEL (reference sequence). CDR3 length: 17 amino acids. The V gene lost 0 bases and the J gene lost 5 bases, with 16 bases spanning the gap.

This sequence joins TRBV10-3 and TRBJ2-1, with a weak D call TRBD1 (6 bases). The V end was cut by 6 bases, the J end by 5 bases, with 20 bases between. CDR3 length equals 16 residues. The germline CDR1 and CDR2 sequences are ENHRY and SYGVKD. The CDR3 loop is CAIRKASGVYHNEQFF. The CDR3 nucleotides are TGTGCCATCAGGAAAGCTTCAGGGGTGTACCACAATGAGCAGTTCTTC.

The gene calls are TRBV25-1 and TRBJ1-1; D is uncertain. The length of the CDR3 is 13 residues. The V gene's germline CDR1 is MGHDK and CDR2 SYGVNS. V was cut by 6 bases and J by 1 base, with 9 bases left in between. CDR3 amino acids: CASRRTANTEAFF. CDR3 sequence (DNA): TGTGCCAGCAGGAGAACAGCGAACACTGAAGCTTTCTTT. Using reference TRBV25-1 and TRBJ1-1 for the parts outside the CDR3, the full variable domain is EADIYQTPRYLVIGTGKKITLECSQTMGHDKMYWYQQDPGMELHLIHYSYGVNSTEKGDLSSESTVSRIRTEHFPLTLESARPSHTSQYLCASRRTANTEAFFGQGTRLTVV.

The chain carries TRBV6-1 and TRBJ2-7; D might be TRBD2 (5 bases). CDR1 MNHNS and CDR2 SASEGT come from the germline V gene. This CDR3 spans 15 amino acids. V was trimmed by 1 base and J by 3 bases, leaving 13 bases between them. In DNA, the CDR3 is TGTGCCAGCAGTGAAGAGGCTAGGAGGCACTACGAGCAGTACTTC. It yields the protein CASSEEARRHYEQYF.

This clone appeared a single time. The chain is built from TRBV6-2 or TRBV6-3 and TRBJ2-7; 9 bases are a match to TRBD2. The V segment lost 6 bases and the J segment 2 bases; nucleotides outside the gene matches: 5. This CDR3 contains 14 residues. The V gene's germline CDR1 is MNHEY and CDR2 SVGEGT. CDR3 amino acids: CASSLLAGTYEQYF. CDR3 in DNA: TGTGCCAGCAGCCTGCTAGCGGGAACCTACGAGCAGTACTTC.

This chain uses TRBV7-2 with TRBJ1-6, with 7 bases fitting TRBD1. This CDR3 has 19 residues. J was trimmed by 0 bases and V by 3 bases; bases with no gene match: 11. From germline, CDR1 is SGHTA and CDR2 FQGNSA. The CDR3 DNA reads as TGTGCCAGCAGCTTGGGCCAGACAGGGAAGAGCTCCTATAATTCACCCCTCCACTTT. Translated, it gives CASSLGQTGKSSYNSPLHF. The full variable domain, completed using reference TRBV7-2 and TRBJ1-6, is GAGVSQSPSNKVTEKGKDVELRCDPISGHTALYWYRQSLGQGLEFLIYFQGNSAPDKSGLPSDRFSAERTGGSVSTLTIQRTQQEDSAVYLCASSLGQTGKSSYNSPLHFGNGTRLTVT.

This clone was seen only a few times. This chain connects TRBV23-1 to TRBJ1-5; 10 bases are a match to TRBD1. TRBV23-1 falls under the ORF class, with uncertain function. The CDR3 extends over 14 amino acids. V gave up 3 bases and J gave up 9 bases; unmatched junction bases: 5. The CDR3 here is CASSQGQGIRPQHF. The CDR3 DNA follows: TGCGCCAGCAGTCAGGGACAGGGGATCAGGCCCCAGCATTTT.